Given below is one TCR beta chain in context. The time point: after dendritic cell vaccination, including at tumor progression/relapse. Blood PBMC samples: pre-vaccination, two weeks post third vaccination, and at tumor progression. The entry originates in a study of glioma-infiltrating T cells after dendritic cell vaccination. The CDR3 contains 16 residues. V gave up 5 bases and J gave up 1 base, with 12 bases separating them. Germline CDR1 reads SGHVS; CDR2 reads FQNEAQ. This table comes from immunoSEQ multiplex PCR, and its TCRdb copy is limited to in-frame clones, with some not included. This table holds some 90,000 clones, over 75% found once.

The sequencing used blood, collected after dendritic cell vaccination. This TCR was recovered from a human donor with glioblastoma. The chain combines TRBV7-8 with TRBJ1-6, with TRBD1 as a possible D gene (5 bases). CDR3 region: CASSPQGSSYNSPLHF. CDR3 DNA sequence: TGTGCCAGCAGCCCCCAGGGCTCTTCCTATAATTCACCCCTCCACTTT. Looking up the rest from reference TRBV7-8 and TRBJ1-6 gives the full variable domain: GAGVSQSPRYKVAKRGQDVALRCDPISGHVSLFWYQQALGQGPEFLTYFQNEAQLDKSGLPSDRFFAERPEGSVSTLKIQRTQQEDSAVYLCASSPQGSSYNSPLHFGNGTRLTVT.